The present T cell receptor beta chain was sequenced within a study of cytomegalovirus exposure and HLA in healthy donors. Study overall: The 120 or so validation repertoires were reported in a later analysis to have been generated on the same platform as the roughly 670 first-cohort repertoires.

Per the germline V gene, CDR1 is SGHRS and CDR2 is YFSETQ. J was trimmed by 2 bases and V by 2 bases; bases with no gene match: 7. This CDR3 contains 16 residues. The repertoire was sequenced with immunoSEQ multiplex PCR; TCRdb's copy has only in-frame clones and lacks some. The sample carries more than 150,000 clones, roughly 82% recorded once. For this clone: Its target is unknown.

Study outcomes and limitations: The study found most TCR sequences rare, yet found some public TCRs in many donors. Subsequent analysis revealed that first-cohort TCR clusters tended to co-occur in the 110 or so validation repertoires.

The donors were in the roughly 110-subject validation cohort, distinct from the 666-subject first cohort. J is TRBJ2-3 and V is TRBV5-1, with 8 bases matching TRBD2. Source material: PBMCs. The sequence was obtained from a man younger than 35 in good health and CMV-seropositive. The chain's CDR3 is CASSLEGGRHTDTQYF. The CDR3 coding sequence is TGCGCCAGCAGCTTAGAGGGCGGGAGGCACACAGATACGCAGTATTTT. The full variable domain, rest sourced from reference TRBV5-1 and TRBJ2-3, is KAGVTQTPRYLIKTRGQQVTLSCSPISGHRSVSWYQQTPGQGLQFLFEYFSETQRNKGNFPGRFSGRQFSNSRSEMNVSTLELGDSALYLCASSLEGGRHTDTQYFGPGTRLTVL.